This T cell receptor beta chain was sequenced in a study of T cells in Graves' hyperthyroidism and ophthalmopathy. Study results and caveats: Blood shared most expanded thyroid clonotypes above 0.001.

The investigators amplified TCR beta CDR3 regions from RNA transcripts. The TCR CDR3 was amplified in a first-round RT-PCR using the HTBI primer set. TCRdb processed the multiplex PCR reads anew with MiXCR; each CDR3 protein has one entry. The data hold 650,000 to 750,000 distinct CDR3 sequences, with 12% to 15% observed a single time. Worth noting for this clonotype: Antigen specificity is unknown.

Graves' hyperthyroidism qualified as stable when ophthalmopathy did not progress within 18 months. Hyperthyroidism patients were newly diagnosed, had disease duration under 2 months, and were aged 18 to 65 years. Pregnant or lactating patients were excluded, as were those with uncontrolled infection or other autoimmune disease. V was clipped by 7 bases and J by 3 bases, with 18 bases between them. The germline CDR1 and CDR2 sequences are SQVTM and ANQGSEA. The CDR3 has 14 amino acids. J is TRBJ1-1 and V is TRBV29-1; possibly TRBD1 for D (5 bases). Sequencing was done on a sample of blood. The TCR sequence derives from a woman aged 18-35 years with Graves' hyperthyroidism. The CDR3 sequence: CSGAGTSMDTEAFF. CDR3 DNA: TGCAGCGGGGCCGGGACTTCAATGGACACTGAAGCTTTCTTT.